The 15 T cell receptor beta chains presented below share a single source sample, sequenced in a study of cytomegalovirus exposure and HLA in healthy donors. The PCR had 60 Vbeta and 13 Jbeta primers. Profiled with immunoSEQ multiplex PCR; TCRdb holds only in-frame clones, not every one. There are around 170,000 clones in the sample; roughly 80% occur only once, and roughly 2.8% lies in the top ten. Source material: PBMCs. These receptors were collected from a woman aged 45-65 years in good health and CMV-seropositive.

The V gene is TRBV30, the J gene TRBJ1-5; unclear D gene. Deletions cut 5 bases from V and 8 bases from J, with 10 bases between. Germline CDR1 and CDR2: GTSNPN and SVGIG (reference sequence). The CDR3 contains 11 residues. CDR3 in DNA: TGTGCCTGGTTGAGGGATGAGCCCCAGCATTTT. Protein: CAWLRDEPQHF.

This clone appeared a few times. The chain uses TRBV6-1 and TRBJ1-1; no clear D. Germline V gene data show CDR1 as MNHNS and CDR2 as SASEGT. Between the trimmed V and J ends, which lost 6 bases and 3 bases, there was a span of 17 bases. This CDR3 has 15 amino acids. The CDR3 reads CASRDRITRDTEAFF. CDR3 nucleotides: TGTGCCAGCAGAGATAGGATAACGAGGGACACTGAAGCTTTCTTT.

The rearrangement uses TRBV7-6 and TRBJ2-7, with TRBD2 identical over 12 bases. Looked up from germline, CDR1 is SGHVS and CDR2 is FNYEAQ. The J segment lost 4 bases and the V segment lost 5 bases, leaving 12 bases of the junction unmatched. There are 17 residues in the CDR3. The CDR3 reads CASSATSGGHTQYEQYF. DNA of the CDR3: TGTGCCAGCAGCGCGACTAGCGGGGGCCATACACAATACGAGCAGTACTTC. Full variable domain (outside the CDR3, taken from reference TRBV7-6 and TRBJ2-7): GAGVSQSPRYKVTKRGQDVALRCDPISGHVSLYWYRQALGQGPEFLTYFNYEAQQDKSGLPNDRFSAERPEGSISTLTIQRTEQRDSAMYRCASSATSGGHTQYEQYFGPGTRLTVT.

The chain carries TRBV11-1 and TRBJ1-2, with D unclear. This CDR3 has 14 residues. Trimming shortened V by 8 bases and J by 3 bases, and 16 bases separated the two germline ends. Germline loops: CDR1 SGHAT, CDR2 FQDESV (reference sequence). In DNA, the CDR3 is TGTGCCAGCGGGGTCAACTCGAGGGACTATGGCTACACCTTC. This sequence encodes CASGVNSRDYGYTF.

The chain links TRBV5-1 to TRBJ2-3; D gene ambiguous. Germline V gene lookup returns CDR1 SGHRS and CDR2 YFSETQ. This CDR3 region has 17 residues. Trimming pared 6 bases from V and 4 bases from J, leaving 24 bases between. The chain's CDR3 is CASTLTPTVPPADTQYF. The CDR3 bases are TGCGCCAGCACCCTCACCCCAACTGTGCCGCCGGCAGATACGCAGTATTTT.

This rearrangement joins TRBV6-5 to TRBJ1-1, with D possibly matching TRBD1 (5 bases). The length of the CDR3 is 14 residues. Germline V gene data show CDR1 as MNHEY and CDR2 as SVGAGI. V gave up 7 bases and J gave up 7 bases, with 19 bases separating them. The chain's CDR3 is CASNKPGGTDEAFF. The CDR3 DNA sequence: TGTGCCAGCAACAAACCGGGGGGGACCGATGAAGCTTTCTTT.

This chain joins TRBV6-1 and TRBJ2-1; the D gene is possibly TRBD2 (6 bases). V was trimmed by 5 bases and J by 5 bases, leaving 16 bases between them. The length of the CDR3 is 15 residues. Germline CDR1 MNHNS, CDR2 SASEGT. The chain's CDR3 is CASSPPLRGNNEQFF. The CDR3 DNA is TGTGCCAGCAGTCCCCCCTTGCGGGGAAACAATGAGCAGTTCTTC.

CDR3 coding DNA: TGTGCCAGCAGCACCGGGAGCCGGGAAGAGACCCAGTACTTC. It translates to CASSTGSREETQYF. The V call is TRBV7-3, the J call TRBJ2-5, with D maybe TRBD2 (6 bases). The CDR3 runs 14 residues. Germline V gives CDR1 SGHTA, CDR2 FQGTGA. The ends were cut back, 5 bases at V and 3 bases at J, with 13 bases in the middle.

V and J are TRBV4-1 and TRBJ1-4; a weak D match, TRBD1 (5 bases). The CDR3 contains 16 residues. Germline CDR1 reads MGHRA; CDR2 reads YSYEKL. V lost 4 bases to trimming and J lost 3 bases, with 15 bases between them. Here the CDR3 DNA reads TGCGCCAGCAGCCCCCCCGGAGGGGCGGCTAATGAAAAACTGTTTTTT. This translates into CASSPPGGAANEKLFF.

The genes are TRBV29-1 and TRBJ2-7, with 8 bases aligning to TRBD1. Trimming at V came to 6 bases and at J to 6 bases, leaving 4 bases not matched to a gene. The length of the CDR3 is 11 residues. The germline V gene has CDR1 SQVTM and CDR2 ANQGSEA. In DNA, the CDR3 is TGCAGCGTCACGACAGGGGTCGAGCAGTACTTC. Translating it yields CSVTTGVEQYF.

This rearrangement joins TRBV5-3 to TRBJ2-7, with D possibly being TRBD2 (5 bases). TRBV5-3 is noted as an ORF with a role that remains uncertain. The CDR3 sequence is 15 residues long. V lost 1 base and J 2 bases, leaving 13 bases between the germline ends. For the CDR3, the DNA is TGTGCCAGAAGCTTGTGGGGAGCCCCAGCCTACGAGCAGTACTTC. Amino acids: CARSLWGAPAYEQYF.

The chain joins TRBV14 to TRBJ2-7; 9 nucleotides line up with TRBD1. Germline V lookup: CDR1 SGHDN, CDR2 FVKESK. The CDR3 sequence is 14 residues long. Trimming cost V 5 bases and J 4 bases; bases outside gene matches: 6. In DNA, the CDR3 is TGTGCCAGCAGCAAGACAGGGGGAGGTTACGAGCAGTACTTC. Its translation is CASSKTGGGYEQYF.

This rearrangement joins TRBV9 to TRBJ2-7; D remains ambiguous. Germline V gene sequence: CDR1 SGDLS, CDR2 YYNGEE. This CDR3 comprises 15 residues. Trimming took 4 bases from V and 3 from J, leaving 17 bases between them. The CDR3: CASSPRVTHNYEQYF. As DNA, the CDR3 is TGTGCCAGCAGCCCCCGGGTCACACACAACTACGAGCAGTACTTC.

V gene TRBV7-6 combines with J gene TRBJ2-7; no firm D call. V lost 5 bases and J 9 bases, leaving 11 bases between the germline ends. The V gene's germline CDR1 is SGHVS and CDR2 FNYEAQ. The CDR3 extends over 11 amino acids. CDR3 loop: CASSPVGPQYF. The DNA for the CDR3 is TGTGCCAGCAGCCCCGTCGGTCCGCAGTACTTC.

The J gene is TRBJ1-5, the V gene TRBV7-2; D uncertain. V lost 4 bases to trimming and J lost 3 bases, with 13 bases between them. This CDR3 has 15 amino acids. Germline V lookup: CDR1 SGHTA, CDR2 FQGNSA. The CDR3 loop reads CASSSGPGNNQPQHF. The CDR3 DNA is TGTGCCAGCAGCTCCGGGCCGGGGAACAATCAGCCCCAGCATTTT. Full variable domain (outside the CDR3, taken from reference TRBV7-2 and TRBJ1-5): GAGVSQSPSNKVTEKGKDVELRCDPISGHTALYWYRQSLGQGLEFLIYFQGNSAPDKSGLPSDRFSAERTGGSVSTLTIQRTQQEDSAVYLCASSSGPGNNQPQHFGDGTRLSIL.